This TCR beta chain was observed in a study of monozygotic twins with inflammatory bowel disease. Study findings and constraints: Patients with IBD had less TCRbeta diversity (inverse Simpson) than their healthy co-twins. Differences in immunosuppressive treatment may have been a source of added variability in patient repertoires. The authors could not tell different T cell subtypes apart.

The CDR3 contains 14 residues. Germline CDR1 is SGDLS and CDR2 is YYNGEE. UMIs with a 6-nucleotide sample barcode were added by template switching. TCRdb re-analyzed the 5' RACE reads; it lists each CDR3 protein once, without DNA. The sample includes fewer than 400,000 distinct CDR3 sequences. As to this clonotype: The antigen is undetermined.

The receptor was derived from a human donor with ulcerative colitis or Crohn's disease, or a healthy co-twin of an affected twin (not recorded which). Sequencing used blood. The V gene is TRBV9, the J gene TRBJ2-1; no DNA is available, so the TRBD1 call from TCRdb remains unchecked. The CDR3 loop is CASSVDRGLDEQFF. Filled out from reference TRBV9 and TRBJ2-1, the complete variable domain reads DSGVTQTPKHLITATGQRVTLRCSPRSGDLSVYWYQQSLDQGLQFLIQYYNGEERAKGNILERFSAQQFPDLHSELNLSSLELGDSALYFCASSVDRGLDEQFFGPGTRLTVL.